Following are 26 T cell receptor beta chains from one sample sequenced in a study of blood T cell repertoires in COVID-19. The assay was immunoSEQ multiplex PCR, and TCRdb's table has in-frame clones only and misses some. Of about 170,000 clones detected, roughly 81% appear once; the ten largest clones hold about 8%. The sequenced sample was peripheral blood. The receptors were sampled from a man in his forties or fifties who had recovered from COVID-19.

This clone appeared a few times. The rearrangement links TRBV3-1 (or the pseudogene TRBV3-2) to TRBJ1-2, with 7 bases identical to TRBD1. Looked up from germline, CDR1 is LGHDT and CDR2 is YNNKEL (reference sequence). The V and J ends lost 4 bases and 7 bases, in that order; junction bases with no gene match: 3. This CDR3 region has 12 residues. The CDR3 sequence: CASSLRDSGYTF. CDR3 nucleotide sequence: TGTGCCAGCAGCCTCCGGGACAGTGGCTACACCTTC.

With regard to this clone: Distinct nucleotide sequences in the sample also encode this CDR3. The chain employs TRBV12-3 or TRBV12-4 and TRBJ2-2; D is possibly TRBD2 (6 bases). CDR3 length: 13 amino acids. Trimming left V 3 bases short and J 5 bases short, with 7 bases between. CDR3 residues: CASSLGGTGELFF. Written as DNA, the CDR3 is TGTGCCAGCAGTTTGGGGGGAACCGGGGAGCTGTTTTTT.

This clone has just one count. The J gene is TRBJ2-7, the V gene TRBV28; D uncertain. V was trimmed by 5 bases and J by 3 bases, leaving 8 bases between them. The CDR3 covers 12 residues. Germline CDR1 is MDHEN and CDR2 is SYDVKM. CDR3 DNA sequence: TGTGCCAGCAGTCAAAACGGCTACGAGCAGTACTTC. Translation gives CASSQNGYEQYF.

The chain joins TRBV18 to TRBJ1-6, with D unclear. The germline V gene has CDR1 KGHSH and CDR2 LQKENI. Trimming removed 3 bases at V and 0 bases at J, with 9 bases between. The CDR3 contains 16 residues. In DNA, the CDR3 is TGTGCCAGCTCACCCCAAACCAGCTCCTATAATTCACCCCTCCACTTT. It translates to CASSPQTSSYNSPLHF.

This sequence joins TRBV11-3 and TRBJ2-1, with D hard to call. V was cut by 5 bases and J by 3 bases, with 8 bases left in between. Germline CDR1 and CDR2: SGHNT and YENEEA. This CDR3 spans 13 amino acids. The CDR3 spells CASSATFYNEQFF. The CDR3 bases are TGTGCCAGCAGCGCCACTTTCTACAATGAGCAGTTCTTC.

V usage is TRBV5-1 and J usage is TRBJ2-5, with 7 bases fitting TRBD1. With V trimmed by 0 bases and J by 7 bases, 9 bases remained unmatched. The CDR3 consists of 15 residues. Germline V gene sequence: CDR1 SGHRS, CDR2 YFSETQ. The chain's CDR3 is CASSLDLTGMATQYF. In DNA, the CDR3 is TGCGCCAGCAGCTTGGACCTGACAGGGATGGCGACCCAGTACTTC.

About this clone: This CDR3 is also generated by other DNA sequences in the sample. Here the CDR3 reads CASSLVTGGTDTQYF. The DNA of the CDR3 is TGTGCCAGCAGCTTAGTTACAGGGGGAACAGATACGCAGTATTTT. The rearrangement joins TRBV7-9 to TRBJ2-3, with 8 nucleotides matching TRBD1. The CDR3 runs 15 residues. Germline V gives CDR1 SEHNR, CDR2 FQNEAQ (reference sequence). V gave up 1 base and J gave up 3 bases; unmatched junction bases: 3.

This chain uses TRBV14 with TRBJ1-2, with a weak D call TRBD1 (6 bases). Germline V gene lookup returns CDR1 SGHDN and CDR2 FVKESK. Deletions cut 0 bases from V and 4 bases from J, with 12 bases between. The CDR3 extends over 15 amino acids. In nucleotides, the CDR3 is TGTGCCAGCAGCCAAGATGGAAGGGACACCTATGGCTACACCTTC. This translates into CASSQDGRDTYGYTF.

This chain's CDR3 is CASSPIAGGPETQYF. For the CDR3, the DNA is TGTGCCAGCAGTCCCATAGCGGGGGGGCCGGAGACCCAGTACTTC. J is TRBJ2-5 and V is TRBV7-6; TRBD2 matches at 11 bases. The CDR3 contains 15 residues. Germline CDR1 SGHVS, CDR2 FNYEAQ. V gave up 6 bases and J gave up 5 bases; unmatched junction bases: 8.

V gene TRBV5-1 combines with J gene TRBJ1-1; perhaps TRBD1 as D (5 bases). Trimming stripped 4 bases from V and 3 bases from J, with 10 bases between. Germline values: CDR1 SGHRS, CDR2 YFSETQ. The CDR3 runs to 13 residues. CDR3 nucleotide sequence: TGCGCCAGCAGCGTTGACAGCTACACTGAAGCTTTCTTT. Its protein product is CASSVDSYTEAFF.

This clone was counted a single time. The chain uses TRBV19 and TRBJ2-2; 8 bases agree with TRBD1. The V gene's germline CDR1 is LNHDA and CDR2 SQIVND (reference sequence). This CDR3 comprises 15 residues. V gave up 5 bases and J gave up 6 bases; unmatched junction bases: 8. As DNA, the CDR3 is TGTGCCAGTAGTTCGTACTCAGGGGGCCCCGGGGAGCTGTTTTTT. It is translated as CASSSYSGGPGELFF.

The genes are TRBV24-1 and TRBJ1-2; 7 nucleotides line up with TRBD1. The length of the CDR3 is 13 residues. The germline V gene has CDR1 KGHDR and CDR2 SFDVKD. The ends lost 9 bases at V and 7 bases at J; junction bases unmatched: 10. The CDR3 is CATEAAGGGGYTF. In nucleotides, the CDR3 is TGTGCCACCGAAGCCGCAGGGGGTGGTGGCTACACCTTC.

The CDR3 sequence: CASHRGANTGELFF. Written as DNA, the CDR3 is TGTGCCAGCCACAGGGGGGCGAACACCGGGGAGCTGTTTTTT. This chain connects TRBV2 to TRBJ2-2; 8 bases fit TRBD1. Per the germline V gene, CDR1 is SNHLY and CDR2 is FYNNEI. The CDR3 contains 14 residues. The ends lost 8 bases at V and 0 bases at J; junction bases unmatched: 2.

V and J are TRBV28 and TRBJ2-1; 9 bases are shared with TRBD1. Per germline, CDR1 MDHEN and CDR2 SYDVKM. The CDR3 contains 16 residues. V shed 6 bases and J 3 bases; nucleotides not matched to a gene: 9. The CDR3 reads CASRSEGQGNYNEQFF. The DNA of the CDR3 is TGTGCCAGCAGGTCTGAGGGACAGGGTAACTACAATGAGCAGTTCTTC.

The V call is TRBV7-9, the J call TRBJ2-3; a weak D match, TRBD2 (6 bases). The germline V and J ends were trimmed by 5 bases and 0 bases, with 15 bases remaining between them. CDR1 is SEHNR and CDR2 is FQNEAQ in the germline V gene (reference sequence). The CDR3 length is 16 residues. In DNA form, the CDR3 reads TGTGCCAGCAGCCCCGTCTTGGCGGGGAGCACAGATACGCAGTATTTT. Amino acid sequence: CASSPVLAGSTDTQYF.

Only a few counts were recorded for this clone. The chain uses TRBV24-1 and TRBJ1-1; the D gene is possibly TRBD1 (5 bases). V lost 5 bases to trimming and J lost 4 bases, with 10 bases between them. This CDR3 spans 13 amino acids. Germline CDR1 and CDR2: KGHDR and SFDVKD. The CDR3 protein is CATSVAGSTEAFF. Here the CDR3 DNA reads TGTGCCACCAGTGTTGCAGGGTCCACTGAAGCTTTCTTT.

The chain joins TRBV6-4 to TRBJ2-3; the D gene is possibly TRBD2 (6 bases). V lost 4 bases and J lost 6, with 11 bases in between. CDR1 and CDR2 from the germline V gene are MRHNA and SNTAGT. The CDR3 sequence is 13 residues long. CDR3 protein: CASSGLADDTQYF. CDR3 DNA sequence: TGTGCCAGCAGTGGGTTAGCGGACGATACGCAGTATTTT.

This sequence joins TRBV19 and TRBJ2-1; D gene uncertain. This CDR3 is built from 11 residues. Germline values: CDR1 LNHDA, CDR2 SQIVND (reference sequence). V lost 3 bases and J 7 bases, leaving 4 bases between the germline ends. In DNA, the CDR3 is TGTGCCAGTAGTATTATAAATGAGCAGTTCTTC. Its translation: CASSIINEQFF. The full variable domain, completed using reference TRBV19 and TRBJ2-1, is DGGITQSPKYLFRKEGQNVTLSCEQNLNHDAMYWYRQDPGQGLRLIYYSQIVNDFQKGDIAEGYSVSREKKESFPLTVTSAQKNPTAFYLCASSIINEQFFGPGTRLTVL.

This CDR3 is CASSITGFNQPQHF. The CDR3 coding sequence is TGTGCCAGTAGTATCACCGGGTTCAATCAGCCCCAGCATTTT. The chain links TRBV19 to TRBJ1-5; D is undetermined. The CDR3 is made up of 14 amino acids. The V end was cut by 3 bases, the J end by 3 bases, with 9 bases between. The germline V gene encodes CDR1 LNHDA and CDR2 SQIVND (reference sequence).

This chain joins TRBV5-4 and TRBJ2-6; possibly TRBD1 for D (5 bases). The V gene's germline CDR1 is SGHNT and CDR2 YYREEE (reference sequence). The CDR3 is 16 amino acids. Trimming shortened V by 0 bases and J by 0 bases, and 7 bases separated the two germline ends. CDR3 protein: CASSLAGSSGANVLTF. CDR3 sequence (DNA): TGTGCCAGCAGCTTGGCAGGGTCCTCTGGGGCCAACGTCCTGACTTTC.

V gene TRBV5-4 combines with J gene TRBJ2-5; the D gene is possibly TRBD2 (5 bases). Trimming cost V 0 bases and J 0 bases, with 9 bases left between them. The germline CDR1 and CDR2 sequences are SGHNT and YYREEE (reference sequence). The CDR3 length is 15 residues. CDR3 protein: CASSLGGADQETQYF. In nucleotides, the CDR3 is TGTGCCAGCAGCTTGGGGGGAGCGGACCAAGAGACCCAGTACTTC.

This sequence joins TRBV29-1 and TRBJ1-1; 7 nucleotides agree with TRBD1. Germline CDR1 and CDR2: SQVTM and ANQGSEA. This CDR3 spans 11 amino acids. V lost 5 bases and J lost 5; bases outside the gene matches: 2. Here the CDR3 DNA reads TGCAGCGTTCAGGGGGATACTGAAGCTTTCTTT. It is translated as CSVQGDTEAFF.

V usage is TRBV7-9 and J usage is TRBJ1-1; D may be TRBD1 (5 bases). The V end lost 1 base, the J end lost 8 bases, and 8 bases lay between the germline ends. Germline-derived CDR1 and CDR2 are SEHNR and FQNEAQ (reference sequence). The CDR3 contains 12 residues. Here the CDR3 reads CASSLGGEEAFF. The CDR3 DNA reads as TGTGCCAGCAGCTTAGGGGGCGAGGAAGCTTTCTTT.

The chain is built from TRBV2 and TRBJ2-1, with 9 bases fitting TRBD1. CDR1 SNHLY and CDR2 FYNNEI come from the germline V gene. Losses at the gene ends were 7 bases for V and 7 bases for J; bases not matched to a gene: 11. The CDR3 runs 15 residues. CDR3 DNA: TGTGCCAGCAAGGGGCGGGGACAGGGATGGAATGAGCAGTTCTTC. Encoded protein: CASKGRGQGWNEQFF.

The rearrangement uses TRBV21-1 and TRBJ2-7; the listed D gene, TRBD1, was not tested against the DNA. TRBV21-1 represents a pseudogene. The CDR3 covers 13 residues. CDR3 loop: CASRPRDRVRQYF. The CDR3 nucleotides are TGTGCCAGCAGACCCAGAGACAGGGTAAGGCAGTACTTC.

The V gene is TRBV7-9, the J gene TRBJ2-1, with TRBD2 matching over 8 bases. This CDR3 has 15 residues. From germline, CDR1 is SEHNR and CDR2 FQNEAQ (reference sequence). Unmatched junction bases numbered 12, after V lost 5 bases and J lost 9 bases. DNA of the CDR3: TGTGCCAGCAGCCGCCGGACTAGCCTCTGGGGTGAGCAGTTCTTC. Amino acids: CASSRRTSLWGEQFF. Variable domain in full (rest from reference TRBV7-9 and TRBJ2-1): DTGVSQNPRHKITKRGQNVTFRCDPISEHNRLYWYRQTLGQGPEFLTYFQNEAQLEKSRLLSDRFSAERPKGSFSTLEIQRTEQGDSAMYLCASSRRTSLWGEQFFGPGTRLTVL.